Listed below are T cell receptor beta chains from one sample, sequenced in a study of control samples from healthy donors and cancer patients. Assay used: immunoSEQ multiplex PCR; TCRdb lists only in-frame clones, some missing. The table includes about 130,000 clones, less than 90% detected once. The sample taken for sequencing was blood. Source of these receptors: a man between 18 and 29 years old in good health. CDR3s include the opening cysteine and the closing phenylalanine or tryptophan. D genes are given only for firm matches. Only part of the rows carry a size: once, few, many, or a class if the clone is expanded.

size	D	V	J	length	CDR3	DNA
.	.	TRBV25-1	TRBJ1-2	15	CASSEMLGVNYGYTF	TGTGCCAGCAGTGAAATGCTAGGGGTAAACTATGGCTACACCTTC
.	.	TRBV7-8	TRBJ1-3	15	CASSPDQFSGNTIYF	TGTGCCAGCAGCCCTGACCAGTTTTCTGGAAACACCATATATTTT
few	.	TRBV5-1	TRBJ2-5	16	CASSLVGIGPQETQYF	TGCGCCAGCAGCTTGGTAGGTATTGGGCCGCAAGAGACCCAGTACTTC
.	.	TRBV11-2	TRBJ1-1	15	CASSLERGGNTEAFF	TGTGCCAGCAGCTTAGAAAGGGGCGGAAACACTGAAGCTTTCTTT
few	.	TRBV19	TRBJ1-1	13	CASSIGGDTEAFF	TGTGCCAGTAGTATAGGGGGGGACACTGAAGCTTTCTTT
.	.	TRBV6-2/TRBV6-3	TRBJ2-7	15	CASSPGGPTTYEQYF	TGTGCCAGCAGCCCTGGGGGACCCACAACCTACGAGCAGTACTTC
few	TRBD1	TRBV9	TRBJ2-7	15	CASSVAGTGIYEQYF	TGTGCCAGCAGCGTAGCCGGGACAGGGATATACGAGCAGTACTTC
.	.	TRBV5-4	TRBJ1-2	12	CASSQDGYGYTF	TGTGCCAGCAGCCAGGACGGCTATGGCTACACCTTC
.	TRBD2	TRBV5-1	TRBJ2-7	18	CASSLAAVGLAGSYEQYF	TGCGCCAGCAGCTTGGCCGCCGTGGGACTAGCGGGCTCCTACGAGCAGTACTTC
once	.	TRBV6-2/TRBV6-3	TRBJ1-1	18	CASSYSEGLTTIDTEAFF	TGTGCCAGCAGTTACTCTGAGGGACTTACTACGATAGACACTGAAGCTTTCTTT
.	TRBD1	TRBV9	TRBJ2-2	13	CASSDRGTGELFF	TGTGCCAGCAGCGACAGGGGAACCGGGGAGCTGTTTTTT
.	TRBD2	TRBV7-8	TRBJ2-5	14	CASSRAGASETQYF	TGTGCCAGCAGCCGAGCGGGAGCCTCGGAGACCCAGTACTTC
.	TRBD2	TRBV15	TRBJ2-6	17	CAVPISGRSAGANVLTF	TGTGCCGTACCTATTAGCGGGAGATCGGCTGGGGCCAACGTCCTGACTTTC
.	.	TRBV5-1	TRBJ1-4	13	CASSADINEKLFF	TGCGCCAGCAGCGCGGACATTAATGAAAAACTGTTTTTT
.	.	TRBV19	TRBJ1-5	15	CASSWGRTPDWPQHF	TGTGCCAGTAGTTGGGGGCGGACGCCGGATTGGCCCCAGCATTTT
.	.	TRBV4-3	TRBJ1-2	11	CASSQGGGYTF	TGCGCCAGCAGCCAAGGGGGAGGCTACACCTTC
.	TRBD1	TRBV2	TRBJ1-2	14	CASSETGVGYGYTF	TGTGCCAGCAGTGAAACAGGGGTGGGCTATGGCTACACCTTC
.	TRBD1	TRBV7-3	TRBJ1-1	15	CASSKSGTGNTEAFF	TGTGCCAGCAGCAAAAGCGGGACAGGCAACACTGAAGCTTTCTTT
.	TRBD2	TRBV14	TRBJ2-5	16	CASSPSSGRGPETQYF	TGTGCCAGCAGTCCGAGTAGCGGGAGAGGCCCAGAGACCCAGTACTTC
.	TRBD1	TRBV6-4	TRBJ2-2	14	CASSETGGTGELFF	TGTGCCAGCAGTGAAACAGGGGGGACCGGGGAGCTGTTTTTT
.	.	TRBV15	TRBJ2-4	11	CATSSRDDQYF	TGTGCCACCAGCAGCCGGGACGATCAGTACTTC
once	.	TRBV7-3	TRBJ2-5	15	CASSLLGGQRETQYF	TGTGCCAGCAGCTTATTGGGGGGACAGCGGGAGACCCAGTACTTC
.	TRBD2	TRBV19	TRBJ2-7	13	CASNGGSSYEQYF	TGTGCCAGTAACGGCGGGAGTTCCTACGAGCAGTACTTC
.	.	TRBV21-1	TRBJ1-2	13	CAIILWGYCGYAF	TGTGCCATAATACTTTGGGGGTATTGCGGCTACGCCTTC
once	.	TRBV10-3	TRBJ1-2	14	CAIAPQVKNYGYTF	TGTGCCATCGCACCCCAGGTGAAGAACTATGGCTACACCTTC
.	.	TRBV7-9	TRBJ1-1	15	CASSHIGTEGPEAFF	TGTGCCAGCAGCCATATCGGGACCGAGGGCCCTGAAGCTTTCTTT
.	.	TRBV19	TRBJ2-7	15	CASRYGRESSYEQYF	TGTGCCAGTAGGTACGGCAGGGAGAGCTCCTACGAGCAGTACTTC
.	.	TRBV5-4	TRBJ1-1	14	CASSSGNMNTEAFF	TGTGCCAGCAGCTCGGGAAATATGAACACTGAAGCTTTCTTT
.	.	TRBV5-1	TRBJ1-1	14	CASSLAGVDTEAFF	TGCGCCAGCAGCTTGGCAGGGGTGGACACTGAAGCTTTCTTT
.	.	TRBV6-6	TRBJ2-3	14	CASRSEPSPDTQYF	TGTGCCAGCAGGTCAGAACCTTCCCCAGATACGCAGTATTTT
.	TRBD1	TRBV11-3	TRBJ1-3	13	CASSSDRGNTIYF	TGTGCCAGCAGCTCGGACAGGGGAAACACCATATATTTT
.	.	TRBV11-3	TRBJ1-3	15	CASSSGSSSGNTIYF	TGTGCCAGCAGCTCCGGGTCTAGCTCTGGAAACACCATATATTTT
.	TRBD2	TRBV27	TRBJ2-1	15	CASSLSGTSINEQFF	TGTGCCAGCAGTTTATCCGGGACTAGCATCAATGAGCAGTTCTTC
.	.	TRBV19	TRBJ2-3	13	CASRQRAGDTQYF	TGTGCCAGTAGACAGCGGGCCGGCGATACGCAGTATTTT
.	.	TRBV4-3	TRBJ1-2	17	CASSQEIVQKDSNGYTF	TGCGCCAGCAGCCAAGAGATAGTCCAGAAAGATTCAAATGGCTACACCTTC
.	TRBD1	TRBV30	TRBJ1-1	15	CAWSYRGLMNTEAFF	TGTGCCTGGAGTTACAGGGGGCTGATGAACACTGAAGCTTTCTTT
.	.	TRBV19	TRBJ2-1	14	CASSIRGTPNEQFF	TGTGCCAGTAGTATAAGGGGGACTCCCAATGAGCAGTTCTTC
.	.	TRBV28	TRBJ1-1	12	CASRGRGGEAFF	TGTGCCAGCAGAGGACGTGGGGGTGAAGCTTTCTTT
.	.	TRBV15	TRBJ1-3	18	CATSRPLPGIAPGNTIYF	TGTGCCACCAGCAGACCTCTACCGGGGATTGCCCCCGGAAACACCATATATTTT
.	TRBD2	TRBV27	TRBJ2-4	18	CASSSLAGGVGAKNIQYF	TGTGCCAGCAGTTCACTAGCGGGAGGGGTTGGGGCCAAAAACATTCAGTACTTC
.	TRBD1	TRBV19	TRBJ2-3	17	CASSKAGQGAVGDTQYF	TGTGCCAGTAGTAAAGCTGGGCAGGGGGCGGTGGGAGATACGCAGTATTTT
.	.	TRBV7-6	TRBJ2-7	18	CASSTSDEKWESSYEQYF	TGTGCCAGCAGCACCTCGGACGAAAAATGGGAAAGCTCCTACGAGCAGTACTTC
.	.	TRBV18	TRBJ2-3	14	CASSPSRLSHAQYF	TGTGCCAGCTCACCATCCAGACTATCTCACGCGCAGTATTTT
.	TRBD2	TRBV6-4	TRBJ2-1	16	CASSPLGTRGGNEQFF	TGTGCCAGCAGCCCTTTGGGGACTAGAGGGGGCAATGAGCAGTTCTTC
.	TRBD1	TRBV4-1	TRBJ2-2	16	CASSSPQGQGAGELFF	TGCGCCAGCAGTTCCCCGCAGGGACAGGGGGCCGGGGAGCTGTTTTTT
.	.	TRBV2	TRBJ1-2	13	CATHSGLVYGYTF	TGTGCCACCCACTCGGGTTTGGTTTATGGCTACACCTTC
.	.	TRBV5-4	TRBJ2-7	15	CASSFGTRESYEQYF	TGTGCCAGCAGCTTCGGGACTCGCGAGAGCTACGAGCAGTACTTC
.	TRBD2	TRBV5-1	TRBJ2-1	15	CASSSLAGVHNEQFF	TGCGCCAGCAGCTCACTAGCGGGAGTCCACAATGAGCAGTTCTTC
.	.	TRBV5-1	TRBJ1-1	15	CASSFEGRPNTEAFF	TGCGCCAGCAGCTTCGAAGGACGGCCGAACACTGAAGCTTTCTTT
.	TRBD1	TRBV25-1	TRBJ2-2	16	CASSDTGQGGTGELFF	TGTGCCAGCAGTGATACCGGACAGGGAGGAACCGGGGAGCTGTTTTTT
.	.	TRBV9	TRBJ1-1	14	CASTLGHLNTEAFF	TGTGCCAGCACCCTGGGACACCTAAACACTGAAGCTTTCTTT
.	.	TRBV6-5	TRBJ1-4	15	CASPARKATNEKLFF	TGTGCCAGCCCAGCCCGAAAGGCAACTAATGAAAAACTGTTTTTT
.	.	TRBV28	TRBJ1-1	11	CATREDTEAFF	TGTGCCACCCGAGAAGACACTGAAGCTTTCTTT
once	.	TRBV4-3	TRBJ1-2	15	CASSHGSRGGYGYTF	TGCGCCAGCAGCCACGGCAGCCGGGGCGGCTATGGCTACACCTTC
.	.	TRBV28	TRBJ2-7	15	CASSSPTGGGYEQYF	TGTGCCAGCAGTTCTCCGACGGGGGGCGGGTACGAGCAGTACTTC
.	.	TRBV11-2	TRBJ2-2	15	CASSGAGLNTGELFF	TGTGCCAGCAGCGGGGCGGGACTGAACACCGGGGAGCTGTTTTTT
once	.	TRBV30	TRBJ2-1	16	CAWREWASSSYNEQFF	TGTGCCTGGAGAGAATGGGCCTCAAGCTCCTACAATGAGCAGTTCTTC
.	.	TRBV7-8	TRBJ2-3	14	CASSLSPDTDTQYF	TGTGCCAGCAGCTTAAGCCCAGACACAGATACGCAGTATTTT
.	TRBD2	TRBV27	TRBJ2-1	14	CASGAGGPQYEQFF	TGTGCCAGCGGCGCGGGAGGGCCACAGTATGAGCAGTTCTTC
.	.	TRBV9	TRBJ2-3	14	CASSVGSSTDTQYF	TGTGCCAGCAGCGTAGGCTCTAGCACAGATACGCAGTATTTT